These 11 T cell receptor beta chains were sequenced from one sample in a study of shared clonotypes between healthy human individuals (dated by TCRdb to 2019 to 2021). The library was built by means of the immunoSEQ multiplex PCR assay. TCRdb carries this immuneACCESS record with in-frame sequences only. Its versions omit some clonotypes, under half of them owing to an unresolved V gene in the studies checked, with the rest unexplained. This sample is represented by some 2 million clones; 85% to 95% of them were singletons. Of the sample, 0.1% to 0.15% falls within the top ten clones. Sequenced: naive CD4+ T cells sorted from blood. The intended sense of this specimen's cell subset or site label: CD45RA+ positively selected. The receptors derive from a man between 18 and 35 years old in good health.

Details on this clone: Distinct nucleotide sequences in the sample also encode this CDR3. The CDR3 sequence: CASSSRGREKLFF. Here the CDR3 DNA reads TGTGCCAGCAGTTCCAGGGGGCGAGAAAAACTGTTTTTT. The chain links TRBV28 to TRBJ1-4, with 8 bases aligning to TRBD1. CDR1 MDHEN and CDR2 SYDVKM come from the germline V gene. The V gene end was trimmed by 4 bases and the J gene end by 8 bases; junction bases not matched to a gene: 3. The CDR3 consists of 13 residues.

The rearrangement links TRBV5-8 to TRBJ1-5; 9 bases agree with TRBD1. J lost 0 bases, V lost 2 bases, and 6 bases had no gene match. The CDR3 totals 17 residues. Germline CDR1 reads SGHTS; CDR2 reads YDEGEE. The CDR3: CASSFRDRALSNQPQHF. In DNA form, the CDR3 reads TGTGCCAGCAGCTTCCGGGACAGGGCTCTTAGCAATCAGCCCCAGCATTTT.

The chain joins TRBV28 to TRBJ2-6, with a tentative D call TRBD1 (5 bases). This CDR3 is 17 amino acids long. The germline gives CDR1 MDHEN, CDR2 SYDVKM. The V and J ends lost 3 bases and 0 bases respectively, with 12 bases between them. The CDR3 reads CASSFGAGTSGANVLTF. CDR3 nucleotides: TGTGCCAGCAGTTTTGGGGCCGGAACCTCTGGGGCCAACGTCCTGACTTTC.

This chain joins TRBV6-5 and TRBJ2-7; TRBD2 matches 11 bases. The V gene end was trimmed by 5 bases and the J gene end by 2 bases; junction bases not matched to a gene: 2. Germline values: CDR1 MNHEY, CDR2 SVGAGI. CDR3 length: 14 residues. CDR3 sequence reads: CASSDSGRAYEQYF. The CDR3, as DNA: TGTGCCAGCAGTGATAGCGGGAGGGCCTACGAGCAGTACTTC.

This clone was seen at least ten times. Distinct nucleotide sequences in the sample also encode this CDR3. CDR3 sequence reads: CASSLGQGNYGYTF. For the CDR3, the DNA is TGTGCCAGCAGCTTGGGACAGGGCAACTATGGCTACACCTTC. The chain combines TRBV5-4 with TRBJ1-2; 7 bases fit TRBD1. V lost 0 bases to trimming and J lost 2 bases; unmatched junction nucleotides: 1. Germline CDR1 SGHNT, CDR2 YYREEE (reference sequence). CDR3 size: 14 residues.

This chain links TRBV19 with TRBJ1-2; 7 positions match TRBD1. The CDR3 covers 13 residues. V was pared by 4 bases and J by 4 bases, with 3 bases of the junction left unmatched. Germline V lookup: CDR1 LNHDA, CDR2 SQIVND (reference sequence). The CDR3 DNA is TGTGCCAGTAGTACCACAGGGGCCTATGGCTACACCTTC. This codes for CASSTTGAYGYTF. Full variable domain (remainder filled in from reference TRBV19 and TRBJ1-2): DGGITQSPKYLFRKEGQNVTLSCEQNLNHDAMYWYRQDPGQGLRLIYYSQIVNDFQKGDIAEGYSVSREKKESFPLTVTSAQKNPTAFYLCASSTTGAYGYTFGSGTRLTVV.

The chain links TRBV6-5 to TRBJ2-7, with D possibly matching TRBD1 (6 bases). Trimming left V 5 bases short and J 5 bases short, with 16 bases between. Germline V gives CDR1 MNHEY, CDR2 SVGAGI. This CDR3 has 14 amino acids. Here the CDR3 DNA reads TGTGCCAGCAGTAGGGGACACAACGAGAACGAGCAGTACTTC. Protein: CASSRGHNENEQYF.

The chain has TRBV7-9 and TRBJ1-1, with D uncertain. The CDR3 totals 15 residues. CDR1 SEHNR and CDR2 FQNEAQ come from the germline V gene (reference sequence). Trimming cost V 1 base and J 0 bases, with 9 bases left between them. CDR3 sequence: CASSLDAGLNTEAFF. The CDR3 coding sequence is TGTGCCAGCAGCTTAGACGCGGGATTGAACACTGAAGCTTTCTTT.

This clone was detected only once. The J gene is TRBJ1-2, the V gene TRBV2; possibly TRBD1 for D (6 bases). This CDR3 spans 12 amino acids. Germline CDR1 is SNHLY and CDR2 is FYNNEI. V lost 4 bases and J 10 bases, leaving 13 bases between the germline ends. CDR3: CASSVVAGAYTF. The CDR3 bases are TGTGCCAGCAGTGTCGTGGCAGGGGCCTACACCTTC.

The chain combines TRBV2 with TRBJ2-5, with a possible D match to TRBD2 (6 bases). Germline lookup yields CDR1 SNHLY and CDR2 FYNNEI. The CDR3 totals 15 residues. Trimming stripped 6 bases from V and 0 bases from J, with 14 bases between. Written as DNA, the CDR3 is TGTGCCAGCAGGGAGGGACGGATTCACCAAGAGACCCAGTACTTC. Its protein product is CASREGRIHQETQYF. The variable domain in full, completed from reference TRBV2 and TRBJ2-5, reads EPEVTQTPSHQVTQMGQEVILRCVPISNHLYFYWYRQILGQKVEFLVSFYNNEISEKSEIFDDQFSVERPDGSNFTLKIRSTKLEDSAMYFCASREGRIHQETQYFGPGTRLLVL.

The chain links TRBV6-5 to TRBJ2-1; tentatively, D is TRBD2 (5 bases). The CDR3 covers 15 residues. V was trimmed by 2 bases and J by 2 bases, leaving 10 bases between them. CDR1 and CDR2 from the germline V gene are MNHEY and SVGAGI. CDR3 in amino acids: CASSYRTSPYNEQFF. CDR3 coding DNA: TGTGCCAGCAGTTACCGAACTAGTCCCTACAATGAGCAGTTCTTC.